This entry lists 29 T cell receptor beta chains sequenced from one sample in a study of blood T cell repertoires in COVID-19. The table came from immunoSEQ multiplex PCR; TCRdb's copy has only in-frame clones and leaves some out. The sample includes some 260,000 clones, about 90% of them seen just once. The sample comprised peripheral blood. Receptors originate from a man younger than 35 with active or convalescent COVID-19.

This chain connects TRBV9 to TRBJ2-1, with D possibly matching TRBD2 (5 bases). CDR1 is SGDLS, CDR2 YYNGEE, per germline. The CDR3 spans 12 residues. V dropped 4 bases and J dropped 7 bases, with 9 bases sitting between them. Written as DNA, the CDR3 is TGTGCCAGCAGCTTTGGCGGGAATGAGCAGTTCTTC. The encoded protein is CASSFGGNEQFF.

V gene TRBV5-1 combines with J gene TRBJ1-4; D remains ambiguous. CDR3 length: 15 residues. The V gene lost 0 bases and the J gene lost 8 bases, with 14 bases spanning the gap. The germline V gene encodes CDR1 SGHRS and CDR2 YFSETQ. CDR3 in amino acids: CASSLGGISREKLFF. The DNA of the CDR3 is TGCGCCAGCAGCTTGGGAGGGATCAGTAGAGAAAAACTGTTTTTT.

The V gene is TRBV27, the J gene TRBJ2-5; D is undetermined. Deletions cut 5 bases from V and 5 bases from J, with 21 bases between. CDR1 and CDR2 (germline): MNHEY, SMNVEV (reference sequence). CDR3 size: 16 residues. The CDR3 DNA follows: TGTGCCAGCAGTCCCTCTCGATCCCACTCCGGGGAGACCCAGTACTTC. Protein: CASSPSRSHSGETQYF.

The V gene is TRBV7-2, the J gene TRBJ2-3, with 13 positions matching TRBD2. The germline V gene encodes CDR1 SGHTA and CDR2 FQGNSA. Trimming took 5 bases from V and 6 from J; bases not matched to a gene: 8. The CDR3 is 16 residues long. CDR3 nucleotides: TGTGCCAGCAGCCTAAGGACTAGCGGGAGCGAGGATACGCAGTATTTT. Protein: CASSLRTSGSEDTQYF.

This chain joins TRBV6-5 and TRBJ2-4; possibly TRBD2 for D (6 bases). The CDR3 length is 15 residues. Germline loops: CDR1 MNHEY, CDR2 SVGAGI. V lost 3 bases and J 9 bases, leaving 18 bases between the germline ends. The CDR3 nucleotides read TGTGCCAGCAGTTATTTTAGCGGAGGCTCATCCATTCAGTACTTC. This translates into CASSYFSGGSSIQYF.

The chain combines TRBV20-1 with TRBJ1-3; unclear D gene. Germline V gene sequence: CDR1 DFQATT, CDR2 SNEGSKA (reference sequence). The CDR3 runs to 15 residues. The V gene lost 3 bases and the J gene lost 2 bases, with 14 bases spanning the gap. The DNA for the CDR3 is TGCAGTGCTAGTACTTTGTCGGAGGCTGGAAACACCATATATTTT. Translating gives CSASTLSEAGNTIYF.

The chain recombines TRBV4-1 with TRBJ1-6; D is possibly TRBD1 (5 bases). CDR1 is MGHRA and CDR2 is YSYEKL in the germline V gene. The CDR3 is 12 amino acids. V lost 7 bases to trimming and J lost 9 bases, with 10 bases between them. CDR3 sequence: CASKHGGSPLHF. CDR3 DNA: TGCGCCAGCAAACACGGGGGTTCACCCCTCCACTTT.

This clone was detected only once. V usage is TRBV7-2 and J usage is TRBJ2-7; 9 nucleotides align to TRBD1. Germline CDR1 reads SGHTA; CDR2 reads FQGNSA. CDR3 size: 14 residues. V shed 5 bases, J shed 7 bases, and the junction held 9 bases outside the gene matches. The CDR3 here is CASSTDRGVREQYF. As DNA, the CDR3 is TGTGCCAGCAGCACGGACAGGGGCGTCAGGGAGCAGTACTTC. Full variable domain (remainder filled in from reference TRBV7-2 and TRBJ2-7): GAGVSQSPSNKVTEKGKDVELRCDPISGHTALYWYRQSLGQGLEFLIYFQGNSAPDKSGLPSDRFSAERTGGSVSTLTIQRTQQEDSAVYLCASSTDRGVREQYFGPGTRLTVT.

This chain links TRBV6-2 or TRBV6-3 with TRBJ1-2; D is perhaps TRBD1 (5 bases). CDR3 length: 12 residues. V dropped 5 bases and J dropped 8 bases, with 12 bases sitting between them. Germline V lookup: CDR1 MNHEY, CDR2 SVGEGT. The CDR3 region is CASSTREGGYTF. CDR3 DNA: TGTGCCAGCAGTACCAGGGAGGGCGGCTACACCTTC.

This rearrangement joins TRBV9 to TRBJ1-1; TRBD1 might be the D (5 bases). The V end was cut by 0 bases, the J end by 1 base, with 13 bases between. Germline assignment: CDR1 SGDLS and CDR2 YYNGEE. The CDR3 runs to 16 residues. The CDR3 here is CASSVGWGRANTEAFF. CDR3 sequence (DNA): TGTGCCAGCAGCGTAGGCTGGGGCAGGGCGAACACTGAAGCTTTCTTT.

The rearrangement links TRBV6-5 to TRBJ2-7, with TRBD2 matching 9 bases. The CDR3 spans 14 residues. Germline CDR1 and CDR2: MNHEY and SVGAGI. J gave up 0 bases and V 6 bases, and 3 bases lay outside the gene matches. In DNA form, the CDR3 reads TGTGCCAGCAGATTTAGCGGGAGCTCCTACGAGCAGTACTTC. Amino acids: CASRFSGSSYEQYF.

CDR3 protein: CASRATGTGEQYF. The CDR3 bases are TGTGCCAGCCGGGCGACAGGGACAGGCGAGCAGTACTTC. The V and J genes are TRBV28 and TRBJ2-7; 8 positions match TRBD1. V dropped 8 bases and J dropped 6; count of bases not matched to a gene: 9. CDR1 and CDR2 (germline): MDHEN, SYDVKM. There are 13 residues in the CDR3.

This chain joins TRBV7-9 and TRBJ1-2, with 8 bases matching TRBD1. With 0 bases clipped from V and 7 bases from J, the junction kept 13 bases outside the gene matches. The CDR3 extends over 17 amino acids. Looked up from germline, CDR1 is SEHNR and CDR2 is FQNEAQ (reference sequence). CDR3 amino acids: CASSLAVPRQGPFGYTF. CDR3 DNA: TGTGCCAGCAGCTTAGCGGTACCCCGACAGGGGCCCTTTGGCTACACCTTC.

Notes on this clone: At one of its ends the junction is not consistent with the germline gene, which may arise from a read error. The rearrangement links TRBV28 to TRBJ1-1; 9 nucleotides agree with TRBD1. Germline V lookup: CDR1 MDHEN, CDR2 SYDVKM. The CDR3 is made up of 14 amino acids. The CDR3: CASSRDRVKTEAFF. CDR3 DNA sequence: TGTGCCAGCAGCCGGGACAGGGTGAAGACTGAAGCTTTCTTT.

The rearrangement joins TRBV28 to TRBJ1-4; possible D gene TRBD1, 6 bases. The germline V gene encodes CDR1 MDHEN and CDR2 SYDVKM. This CDR3 is built from 15 residues. The V end lost 1 base, the J end lost 8 bases, and 14 bases lay between the germline ends. CDR3 region: CASSLFKGRGEKLFF. CDR3 nucleotide sequence: TGTGCCAGCAGTTTATTCAAGGGAAGGGGGGAAAAACTGTTTTTT.

The chain joins TRBV4-3 to TRBJ1-1; a weak D match, TRBD1 (6 bases). V lost 3 bases to trimming and J lost 0 bases, with 11 bases between them. The CDR3 totals 15 residues. From germline, CDR1 is LGHNA and CDR2 YSLEER. The CDR3 protein is CASSQGDILNTEAFF. In DNA form, the CDR3 reads TGCGCCAGCAGCCAGGGGGACATATTGAACACTGAAGCTTTCTTT.

The gene calls are TRBV3-1 (or the pseudogene TRBV3-2) and TRBJ2-5; 12 bases are shared with TRBD2. The germline V gene has CDR1 LGHDT and CDR2 YNNKEL (reference sequence). The CDR3 has 16 amino acids. V was pared by 4 bases and J by 2 bases, with 5 bases of the junction left unmatched. CDR3 sequence: CASSRTSGGSQETQYF. The CDR3 DNA reads TGTGCCAGCAGCCGCACTAGCGGGGGGTCACAAGAGACCCAGTACTTC.

The chain carries TRBV28 and TRBJ1-5; the match to TRBD1 covers 7 bases. Per the germline V gene, CDR1 is MDHEN and CDR2 is SYDVKM. This CDR3 has 16 amino acids. V trimming: 5 bases; J trimming: 6 bases; junction bases outside the gene matches: 13. The CDR3 DNA reads TGTGCCAGCAGTCCCCGACAGGGTGGTCATAGTCAGCCCCAGCATTTT. This codes for CASSPRQGGHSQPQHF.

V and J are TRBV27 and TRBJ1-5; 8 positions agree with TRBD1. V shed 3 bases and J 7 bases; nucleotides not matched to a gene: 11. This CDR3 is built from 16 residues. Per germline, CDR1 MNHEY and CDR2 SMNVEV (reference sequence). This CDR3 reads CASSFYRTGRLQPQHF. The CDR3 nucleotides are TGTGCCAGCAGTTTCTACCGGACAGGGCGGTTGCAGCCCCAGCATTTT.

The V gene is TRBV21-1, the J gene TRBJ2-2; the table assigns TRBD2, which was not confirmed against the DNA. TRBV21-1 is an annotated pseudogene. The length of the CDR3 is 16 residues. The DNA of the CDR3 is TGTGCCAGCAGCCCACTGGTAGCGGGAGCGAACGGGGAGCTGTTTTTT. It translates to CASSPLVAGANGELFF.

CDR3: CASSQDRGLNYGYTF. CDR3 sequence (DNA): TGTGCCAGCAGCCAAGACAGGGGGCTGAACTATGGCTACACCTTC. V gene TRBV4-2 combines with J gene TRBJ1-2, with 8 bases aligning to TRBD1. The junction had 2 bases not matched to a gene; V was cut back by 0 bases and J by 2 bases. This CDR3 has 15 amino acids. In germline, CDR1 is LGHNA, CDR2 YNFKEQ.

CDR3 in DNA: TGTGCCAGTAGCCCTATGGGGACTAGCGGGGGGACCTACGAGCAGTACTTC. Translation gives CASSPMGTSGGTYEQYF. The chain combines TRBV19 with TRBJ2-7, with 15 bases lining up with TRBD2. The CDR3 has 17 residues. Trimming took 6 bases from V and 2 from J; bases not matched to a gene: 8. CDR1 and CDR2 from the germline V gene are LNHDA and SQIVND (reference sequence).

The chain's CDR3 is CASTPGVAGELFF. For the CDR3, the DNA is TGTGCCAGCACCCCCGGGGTTGCCGGGGAGCTGTTTTTT. The J gene is TRBJ2-2, the V gene TRBV7-2, with D perhaps TRBD2 (5 bases). The CDR3 has 13 amino acids. Per germline, CDR1 SGHTA and CDR2 FQGNSA. The V end lost 7 bases, the J end lost 6 bases, and 12 bases lay between the germline ends. Combining the CDR3 with reference TRBV7-2 and TRBJ2-2 gives the whole variable domain GAGVSQSPSNKVTEKGKDVELRCDPISGHTALYWYRQSLGQGLEFLIYFQGNSAPDKSGLPSDRFSAERTGGSVSTLTIQRTQQEDSAVYLCASTPGVAGELFFGEGSRLTVL.

The rearrangement joins TRBV28 to TRBJ1-5; the D is unclear. Germline V gene sequence: CDR1 MDHEN, CDR2 SYDVKM. V lost 1 base, J lost 1 base, and 2 bases lay in between. CDR3 length: 13 amino acids. DNA of the CDR3: TGTGCCAGCAGTTTATCGAGCAATCAGCCCCAGCATTTT. This codes for CASSLSSNQPQHF.

The V call is TRBV9, the J call TRBJ1-1, with 9 bases fitting TRBD1. CDR1 is SGDLS, CDR2 YYNGEE, per germline. J lost 10 bases, V lost 4 bases, and 5 bases had no gene match. This CDR3 contains 12 residues. In DNA form, the CDR3 reads TGTGCCAGCAGCATCGGACAGGGGCCAGCTTTCTTT. This codes for CASSIGQGPAFF.

The chain carries TRBV7-3 and TRBJ2-2; no clear D. The CDR3 loop spans 13 amino acids. Trimming left V 5 bases short and J 5 bases short, with 9 bases between. Germline CDR1 is SGHTA and CDR2 is FQGTGA. CDR3 loop: CASSPHRTGELFF. The CDR3 nucleotides read TGTGCCAGCAGCCCCCACCGGACCGGGGAGCTGTTTTTT.

The rearrangement uses TRBV28 and TRBJ2-7; possibly TRBD1 for D (5 bases). V was trimmed by 2 bases and J by 3 bases, leaving 17 bases between them. The CDR3 runs 16 residues. Germline CDR1 is MDHEN and CDR2 is SYDVKM. CDR3 amino acids: CASSLGRGPGNYEQYF. The CDR3 DNA reads TGTGCCAGCAGTTTAGGTAGGGGCCCAGGTAACTACGAGCAGTACTTC.

This sequence joins TRBV5-8 and TRBJ2-1; 11 bases align to TRBD2. The germline CDR1 and CDR2 sequences are SGHTS and YDEGEE. V was pared by 0 bases and J by 4 bases, with 0 bases of the junction left unmatched. The length of the CDR3 is 15 residues. The CDR3 is CASSLGLAGYNEQFF. CDR3 bases: TGTGCCAGCAGCTTGGGACTAGCGGGATACAATGAGCAGTTCTTC.

The V and J genes are TRBV28 and TRBJ1-1, with D perhaps matching TRBD1 (6 bases). The ends were cut back, 6 bases at V and 3 bases at J, with 17 bases in the middle. CDR3 length: 15 residues. Per germline, CDR1 MDHEN and CDR2 SYDVKM. CDR3 in DNA: TGTGCCAGCAGCCCCGCAGGAGAGGGGGACACTGAAGCTTTCTTT. Residues: CASSPAGEGDTEAFF.